This T cell receptor (beta chain) emerged from a study of cytomegalovirus exposure and HLA in healthy donors. Study background: Out of approximately 170 million T cells, an earlier analysis found some 110 million unique TCR beta sequences in total. Study-level findings and limits: Compared with the roughly 670-donor mean, an Asian-associated ancestry cluster reportedly had fewer N-insertions, according to a later analysis. With high specificity and sensitivity, the classifier reportedly diagnosed cytomegalovirus status.

This clone occurred once. Antigen unknown. Germline V gene lookup returns CDR1 LNHDA and CDR2 SQIVND (reference sequence). The CDR3 extends over 14 amino acids. Deletions cut 6 bases from V and 4 bases from J, with 12 bases between. Regarding donors, all were healthy bone marrow donors. PCR amplification relied on 60 Vbeta primers (plus 13 Jbeta primers). Clones were read by immunoSEQ multiplex PCR, and TCRdb kept only the in-frame ones, dropping some. The sample includes about 130,000 clones, 70% to 80% of them seen just once. The source is a man aged 35-49 years in good health and CMV-seronegative. The specimen was PBMCs. The V call is TRBV19, the J call TRBJ2-2; possible D gene TRBD2, 6 bases. The CDR3 DNA reads as TGTGCCAGTAGCCTAGTGGGGGGCACCGGGGAGCTGTTTTTT. Translating it yields CASSLVGGTGELFF.